This T cell receptor beta chain comes out of a study of human T cells and chemical hapten exposure. Study as a whole: The patients were mostly female; they had alopecia areata, totalis or universalis.

This CDR3 has 15 amino acids. Germline CDR1 SGHNT, CDR2 YYREEE (reference sequence). Trimming took 0 bases from V and 7 from J; bases not matched to a gene: 7. Sample time point: patch test 3, about 24 weeks after DPC sensitization. Treatment of the sample: therapeutic diphenylcyclopropenone sensitization with weekly scalp DPC. Each CDR3 protein gets one entry after TCRdb re-called the RACE reads with MiXCR. Of more than 85,000 distinct CDR3 sequences listed, less than 40% are singletons. The sample was whole blood, taken in connection with sensitization to the hapten diphenylcyclopropenone (DPC). The gene calls are TRBV5-4 and TRBJ2-3, with TRBD1 matching 8 bases. The clonotype originates from a man aged 35-49 years with alopecia areata. Some clones in this sample may be carry-over from other donors' samples. The CDR3 loop reads CASSLDVGQGHTQYF. CDR3 nucleotides: TGTGCCAGCAGCTTGGACGTCGGACAGGGCCATACGCAGTATTTT.